A single sample is the source of the 31 T cell receptor beta chains below, sequenced in a study of T cell changes during pregnancy in multiple sclerosis. Only in-frame clones appear in the TCRdb table, and some are missing; sequencing was by immunoSEQ multiplex PCR. The data hold about 69,000 clones, with roughly 88% observed a single time. The sequences come from peripheral blood, collected in the third trimester of pregnancy. The receptors were gathered from a female donor with multiple sclerosis, enrolled in a pregnancy study.

The rearrangement uses TRBV28 and TRBJ2-7; the match to TRBD1 covers 7 bases. V shed 7 bases and J 7 bases; nucleotides not matched to a gene: 10. This CDR3 region has 13 residues. In germline, CDR1 is MDHEN, CDR2 SYDVKM. This CDR3 reads CASTVRTGGEQYF. The CDR3, as DNA: TGTGCCAGCACCGTGAGGACAGGCGGAGAGCAGTACTTC.

The CDR3 here is CASSPRAGYLLEQYF. The CDR3 DNA is TGCGCCAGCAGCCCGAGGGCGGGGTACCTTCTCGAGCAGTACTTC. This chain connects TRBV4-1 to TRBJ2-7; perhaps TRBD2 as D (6 bases). This CDR3 comprises 15 residues. V dropped 4 bases and J dropped 6 bases, with 19 bases sitting between them. Germline lookup yields CDR1 MGHRA and CDR2 YSYEKL.

This CDR3 is CATGQGAENTIYF. The CDR3, as DNA: TGTGCCACCGGACAGGGGGCCGAAAACACCATATATTTT. The chain is built from TRBV19 and TRBJ1-3; 11 bases match TRBD1. The CDR3 is 13 residues long. The germline V gene encodes CDR1 LNHDA and CDR2 SQIVND (reference sequence). With 10 bases clipped from V and 6 bases from J, the junction kept 5 bases outside the gene matches.

The genes are TRBV28 and TRBJ2-7, with D maybe TRBD1 (5 bases). Germline values: CDR1 MDHEN, CDR2 SYDVKM. This CDR3 region has 14 residues. V was cut by 6 bases and J by 0 bases, with 12 bases left in between. The CDR3 nucleotides are TGTGCCAGCAGCCAGACAGATTACTCCTACGAGCAGTACTTC. Residues: CASSQTDYSYEQYF.

The chain employs TRBV6-5 and TRBJ2-5; 9 bases match TRBD1. The length of the CDR3 is 13 residues. V was pared by 7 bases and J by 5 bases, with 5 bases of the junction left unmatched. Looked up from germline, CDR1 is MNHEY and CDR2 is SVGAGI. DNA for the CDR3: TGTGCCAGCAACCGTGGACAGGGGGAGACCCAGTACTTC. The encoded protein is CASNRGQGETQYF.

The rearrangement uses TRBV5-8 and TRBJ2-3; D is perhaps TRBD2 (5 bases). CDR1 is SGHTS and CDR2 is YDEGEE in the germline V gene. The CDR3 spans 14 residues. V dropped 2 bases and J dropped 4 bases, with 11 bases sitting between them. CDR3 amino acids: CASSFRGRPDTQYF. The CDR3 DNA is TGTGCCAGCAGCTTCCGGGGTCGCCCAGATACGCAGTATTTT.

The chain links TRBV19 to TRBJ1-6, with D maybe TRBD1 (6 bases). Trimming shortened V by 3 bases and J by 11 bases, and 14 bases separated the two germline ends. The CDR3 length is 14 residues. The germline CDR1 and CDR2 sequences are LNHDA and SQIVND (reference sequence). Here the CDR3 reads CASSMGPGVTPLHF. As DNA, the CDR3 is TGTGCCAGTAGTATGGGTCCAGGGGTTACACCCCTCCACTTT.

This chain links TRBV6-1 with TRBJ2-7; 9 nucleotides match TRBD1. J was trimmed by 3 bases and V by 0 bases; bases with no gene match: 3. Germline-derived CDR1 and CDR2 are MNHNS and SASEGT. There are 15 residues in the CDR3. CDR3 DNA: TGTGCCAGCAGTGAAGCTCCGGGACAGGGCTACGAGCAGTACTTC. Amino acids: CASSEAPGQGYEQYF.

V is TRBV6-4 and J is TRBJ1-5; 10 bases are a match to TRBD1. After removal of 0 bases from V and 0 bases from J, the junction contained 8 bases not matched to a gene. The germline V gene has CDR1 MRHNA and CDR2 SNTAGT. The CDR3 consists of 19 residues. CDR3 nucleotide sequence: TGTGCCAGCAGTGACTCTGACAGGGGGCTAATCTTTAGCAATCAGCCCCAGCATTTT. Translation gives CASSDSDRGLIFSNQPQHF.

The gene calls are TRBV5-1 and TRBJ1-6; TRBD1 matches at 8 bases. CDR1 is SGHRS and CDR2 is YFSETQ in the germline V gene. There are 18 residues in the CDR3. V trimming: 0 bases; J trimming: 9 bases; junction bases outside the gene matches: 14. The CDR3 loop is CASSLDDRGHARGSPLHF. For the CDR3, the DNA is TGCGCCAGCAGCTTGGACGACAGGGGCCACGCGCGGGGTTCACCCCTCCACTTT. The full variable domain, rest sourced from reference TRBV5-1 and TRBJ1-6, is KAGVTQTPRYLIKTRGQQVTLSCSPISGHRSVSWYQQTPGQGLQFLFEYFSETQRNKGNFPGRFSGRQFSNSRSEMNVSTLELGDSALYLCASSLDDRGHARGSPLHFGNGTRLTVT.

The J gene is TRBJ1-1, the V gene TRBV5-1; D possibly corresponds to TRBD1 (6 bases). Germline CDR1 and CDR2: SGHRS and YFSETQ. V was clipped by 4 bases and J by 0 bases, with 13 bases between them. This CDR3 spans 15 amino acids. The CDR3 region has the DNA TGCGCCAGCAGCCTGGGGGCGATCCTGAACACTGAAGCTTTCTTT. Its translation is CASSLGAILNTEAFF.

The chain recombines TRBV5-4 with TRBJ1-1, with D perhaps TRBD1 (5 bases). The V gene's germline CDR1 is SGHNT and CDR2 YYREEE (reference sequence). V was pared by 0 bases and J by 8 bases, with 20 bases between. This CDR3 region has 16 residues. Here the CDR3 DNA reads TGTGCCAGCAGCTTGGGGGGGGGAATAGGGGTCAACGAAGCTTTCTTT. This gives the protein CASSLGGGIGVNEAFF.

This clone has more than one count but fewer than ten. V is TRBV5-1 and J is TRBJ1-2; 8 positions agree with TRBD1. Germline assignment: CDR1 SGHRS and CDR2 YFSETQ. Unmatched junction bases numbered 9, after V lost 4 bases and J lost 4 bases. CDR3 length: 15 amino acids. The DNA of the CDR3 is TGCGCCAGCAGCGTCACAGGGGGACGAAGCTATGGCTACACCTTC. It codes for CASSVTGGRSYGYTF.

This rearrangement joins TRBV10-2 to TRBJ1-2; D gene unclear. Germline assignment: CDR1 WSHSY and CDR2 SAAADI. The CDR3 extends over 14 amino acids. Trimming took 7 bases from V and 1 from J, leaving 13 bases between them. CDR3 region: CASTRDHFNYGYTF. DNA of the CDR3: TGCGCCAGCACCCGCGATCACTTTAACTATGGCTACACCTTC.

The chain recombines TRBV4-3 with TRBJ1-2; perhaps TRBD1 as D (5 bases). The CDR3 loop spans 15 amino acids. CDR1 and CDR2 (germline): LGHNA, YSLEER. V lost 0 bases and J lost 5, with 13 bases in between. The CDR3 coding sequence is TGCGCCAGCAGCCAAGATTGGGGGGACGTTTATGGCTACACCTTC. Translated: CASSQDWGDVYGYTF.

The chain is built from TRBV11-2 and TRBJ1-5; D gene uncertain. The CDR3 loop spans 13 amino acids. The V gene lost 5 bases and the J gene lost 5 bases, with 10 bases spanning the gap. Germline V gives CDR1 SGHAT, CDR2 FQNNGV. The CDR3 DNA reads as TGTGCCAGCAGCCACGACATTTATCAGCCCCAGCATTTT. Its protein product is CASSHDIYQPQHF. The complete variable domain, with remaining parts taken from reference TRBV11-2 and TRBJ1-5, reads EAGVAQSPRYKIIEKRQSVAFWCNPISGHATLYWYQQILGQGPKLLIQFQNNGVVDDSQLPKDRFSAERLKGVDSTLKIQPAKLEDSAVYLCASSHDIYQPQHFGDGTRLSIL.

The rearrangement uses TRBV4-1 and TRBJ2-7; 7 bases fit TRBD1. Trimming removed 5 bases from V and 5 bases from J; junction bases left unmatched: 12. Per the germline V gene, CDR1 is MGHRA and CDR2 is YSYEKL. This CDR3 contains 15 residues. The CDR3 loop reads CASSTLQTGTNEQYF. The DNA of the CDR3 is TGCGCCAGCAGCACCCTCCAGACAGGGACCAACGAGCAGTACTTC.

V usage is TRBV2 and J usage is TRBJ1-2, with 7 bases fitting TRBD1. V lost 5 bases to trimming and J lost 8 bases; unmatched junction nucleotides: 8. CDR3 length: 13 residues. Germline V lookup: CDR1 SNHLY, CDR2 FYNNEI. The DNA for the CDR3 is TGTGCCAGCAGTACCGGACAGGCCCTCGGCTACACCTTC. Protein sequence: CASSTGQALGYTF.

The rearrangement links TRBV11-2 to TRBJ1-3; D is possibly TRBD1 (6 bases). This CDR3 comprises 14 residues. Germline CDR1 SGHAT, CDR2 FQNNGV. Trimming left V 6 bases short and J 4 bases short, with 13 bases between. This CDR3 is CASRTGTNGNTIYF. The CDR3 bases are TGTGCCAGCAGGACCGGGACAAACGGAAACACCATATATTTT.

J is TRBJ1-6 and V is TRBV5-1; 10 bases agree with TRBD1. The CDR3 sequence is 16 residues long. Trimming cost V 0 bases and J 10 bases; bases outside gene matches: 7. CDR1 SGHRS and CDR2 YFSETQ come from the germline V gene. The CDR3 coding sequence is TGCGCCAGCAGCTTGGTAGTGGGACAGGGGCCCTCACCCCTCCACTTT. Its protein product is CASSLVVGQGPSPLHF.

The chain uses TRBV2 and TRBJ2-1; 7 nucleotides line up with TRBD2. CDR3 length: 15 residues. Trimming cost V 1 base and J 7 bases; bases outside gene matches: 7. Germline V lookup: CDR1 SNHLY, CDR2 FYNNEI. CDR3 amino acids: CASSEGAGVVNEQFF. The CDR3 nucleotides are TGTGCCAGCAGTGAAGGGGCGGGGGTAGTTAATGAGCAGTTCTTC.

This clone was seen once. The V call is TRBV5-5, the J call TRBJ2-7; 9 bases are shared with TRBD1. V shed 4 bases and J 2 bases; nucleotides not matched to a gene: 16. Germline V gives CDR1 SGHKS, CDR2 YYEKEE (reference sequence). This CDR3 spans 18 amino acids. CDR3 in DNA: TGTGCCAGCAGCCTCCGGGCCACCCGGGACAGGGTAGCCTACGAGCAGTACTTC. Translation gives CASSLRATRDRVAYEQYF.

This sequence joins TRBV6-5 and TRBJ2-5, with D maybe TRBD1 (5 bases). The germline CDR1 and CDR2 sequences are MNHEY and SVGAGI. The germline V and J ends were trimmed by 6 bases and 5 bases, with 13 bases remaining between them. The CDR3 totals 13 residues. CDR3: CASSPPGRETQYF. In nucleotides, the CDR3 is TGTGCCAGCAGCCCACCAGGGCGGGAGACCCAGTACTTC.

This chain connects TRBV11-2 to TRBJ2-7, with D tentatively TRBD2 (5 bases). V lost 1 base, J lost 2 bases, and 15 bases lay in between. The V gene's germline CDR1 is SGHAT and CDR2 FQNNGV. CDR3 length: 16 amino acids. CDR3 region: CASSLGAGVQPYEQYF. The CDR3 nucleotides are TGTGCCAGCAGCTTAGGGGCCGGGGTACAGCCCTACGAGCAGTACTTC. Full variable domain (missing parts from reference TRBV11-2 and TRBJ2-7): EAGVAQSPRYKIIEKRQSVAFWCNPISGHATLYWYQQILGQGPKLLIQFQNNGVVDDSQLPKDRFSAERLKGVDSTLKIQPAKLEDSAVYLCASSLGAGVQPYEQYFGPGTRLTVT.

The rearrangement uses TRBV5-4 and TRBJ2-1; 8 bases are a match to TRBD2. The J segment lost 7 bases and the V segment lost 1 base, leaving 7 bases of the junction unmatched. Germline values: CDR1 SGHNT, CDR2 YYREEE (reference sequence). CDR3 length: 15 residues. CDR3 region: CASSLRRGGRNEQFF. In nucleotides, the CDR3 is TGTGCCAGCAGCTTGAGACGGGGGGGCCGGAATGAGCAGTTCTTC.

This rearrangement joins TRBV6-6 to TRBJ2-3; D may be TRBD2 (5 bases). The CDR3 runs 14 residues. Between the trimmed V and J ends, which lost 2 bases and 1 base, there was a span of 7 bases. CDR1 and CDR2 (germline): MNHNY, SVGAGI (reference sequence). DNA for the CDR3: TGTGCCAGCAGTTACGGCGGGCGCACAGATACGCAGTATTTT. Residues: CASSYGGRTDTQYF.

This chain connects TRBV21-1 to TRBJ1-2. TRBV21-1 is annotated as a pseudogene. The CDR3 is made up of 12 amino acids. The CDR3, as DNA: TGTGCCAGCAGCAATGACCGGAGAGGCTACACCTTC. Protein sequence: CASSNDRRGYTF.

This clone was recorded many times. The genes are TRBV30 and TRBJ2-2, with 12 bases matching TRBD2. CDR1 and CDR2 (germline): GTSNPN, SVGIG (reference sequence). The V and J ends lost 5 bases and 3 bases, in that order; junction bases with no gene match: 4. The CDR3 contains 15 residues. The CDR3 loop reads CAWSSGGVDTGELFF. The CDR3 DNA sequence: TGTGCCTGGTCTAGCGGGGGGGTGGACACCGGGGAGCTGTTTTTT.

The V call is TRBV11-2, the J call TRBJ1-2, with D possibly matching TRBD1 (6 bases). Per germline, CDR1 SGHAT and CDR2 FQNNGV. CDR3 length equals 18 residues. With 1 base removed from V and 1 base from J, the gap between germline ends came to 19 bases. In DNA form, the CDR3 reads TGTGCCAGCAGCTTAGCCTCCCGCAGGACAGCCATTAACTATGGCTACACCTTC. Encoded protein: CASSLASRRTAINYGYTF.

This chain uses TRBV5-1 with TRBJ2-5, with 9 bases matching TRBD1. The CDR3 totals 14 residues. CDR1 SGHRS and CDR2 YFSETQ come from the germline V gene. Trimming cost V 0 bases and J 4 bases; bases outside gene matches: 1. CDR3 in DNA: TGCGCCAGCAGCTTGGAGACAGGGGGAGAGACCCAGTACTTC. Translated, it gives CASSLETGGETQYF. Drawing the rest from reference TRBV5-1 and TRBJ2-5, the complete variable domain is KAGVTQTPRYLIKTRGQQVTLSCSPISGHRSVSWYQQTPGQGLQFLFEYFSETQRNKGNFPGRFSGRQFSNSRSEMNVSTLELGDSALYLCASSLETGGETQYFGPGTRLLVL.

Here the CDR3 DNA reads TGTGCCAGCAGAGGACTAGCGGGGGCACAAGAGACCCAGTACTTC. It yields the protein CASRGLAGAQETQYF. The V call is TRBV2, the J call TRBJ2-5, with 13 bases identical to TRBD2. This CDR3 has 15 amino acids. J was trimmed by 2 bases and V by 6 bases; bases with no gene match: 3. Looked up from germline, CDR1 is SNHLY and CDR2 is FYNNEI.